These 14 T cell receptor beta chains were all obtained from the same sample, sequenced in a study of blood T cell repertoires in COVID-19. TCRdb's table, derived via immunoSEQ multiplex PCR, lists solely in-frame clones and lacks some. Here the sample spans over 120,000 clones, roughly 77% being singletons. The sequenced material came from peripheral blood. These receptor sequences come from a woman aged 65 to 85 with COVID-19, enrolled during active disease.

As concerns this clone: At the DNA level, this CDR3 is encoded by other sequences in the same sample as well. The chain is built from TRBV5-5 and TRBJ2-7; 7 bases are shared with TRBD2. V lost 0 bases, J lost 1 base, and 4 bases stayed unmatched. The length of the CDR3 is 15 residues. Germline-derived CDR1 and CDR2 are SGHKS and YYEKEE (reference sequence). CDR3 in amino acids: CASSLAGGGSYEQYF. The CDR3 nucleotides read TGTGCCAGCAGCTTGGCTGGGGGGGGATCCTACGAGCAGTACTTC.

The genes are TRBV29-1 and TRBJ2-5; 7 bases agree with TRBD1. The CDR3 totals 13 residues. V shed 6 bases and J 5 bases; nucleotides not matched to a gene: 9. In germline, CDR1 is SQVTM, CDR2 ANQGSEA. CDR3 DNA: TGCAGCGTCCGGGACAGCCCCCGGGAGACCCAGTACTTC. Translated: CSVRDSPRETQYF.

The chain employs TRBV4-1 and TRBJ1-6; 9 bases fit TRBD1. In germline, CDR1 is MGHRA, CDR2 YSYEKL. V lost 2 bases and J lost 10; bases outside the gene matches: 9. CDR3 length equals 16 residues. In DNA form, the CDR3 reads TGCGCCAGCAGCCAACCCCGGACAGGGGATGTATCACCCCTCCACTTT. It translates to CASSQPRTGDVSPLHF.

This clone was seen a handful of times. This CDR3 is also generated by other DNA sequences in the sample. The V call is TRBV3-1 (or the pseudogene TRBV3-2), the J call TRBJ1-1, with D maybe TRBD1 (5 bases). V shed 1 base and J shed 1 base, with 7 bases lying between them. Germline CDR1 and CDR2: LGHDT and YNNKEL (reference sequence). CDR3 size: 14 residues. In DNA form, the CDR3 reads TGTGCCAGCAGCCAAGGGGGGGGGAACACTGAAGCTTTCTTT. It yields the protein CASSQGGGNTEAFF.

This chain links TRBV6-5 with TRBJ2-5; 13 bases fit TRBD2. Looked up from germline, CDR1 is MNHEY and CDR2 is SVGAGI. V shed 7 bases, J shed 5 bases, and the junction held 4 bases outside the gene matches. This CDR3 comprises 14 residues. The CDR3 sequence is CASKWTSGGETQYF. CDR3 DNA: TGTGCCAGCAAGTGGACTAGCGGGGGTGAGACCCAGTACTTC.

The chain recombines TRBV5-1 with TRBJ2-7, with unresolved D. Germline V lookup: CDR1 SGHRS, CDR2 YFSETQ. CDR3 length: 15 residues. Trimming pared 0 bases from V and 0 bases from J, leaving 10 bases between. The CDR3 DNA reads as TGCGCCAGCAGCTTGGCCCTTGGCAACTCCTACGAGCAGTACTTC. Its protein is CASSLALGNSYEQYF.

The rearrangement joins TRBV19 to TRBJ2-1; a weak D match, TRBD2 (5 bases). V shed 6 bases and J shed 1 base, with 10 bases lying between them. The CDR3 covers 14 residues. The germline CDR1 and CDR2 sequences are LNHDA and SQIVND (reference sequence). The CDR3 nucleotides read TGTGCCAGTAGGGGGAGCGGATCCTACAATGAGCAGTTCTTC. Translation: CASRGSGSYNEQFF.

The rearrangement joins TRBV12-3 or TRBV12-4 to TRBJ1-2; D gene unclear. The CDR3 length is 12 residues. V lost 3 bases to trimming and J lost 3 bases, with 5 bases between them. The CDR3 DNA sequence: TGTGCCAGCAGTTTCGGAGACTATGGCTACACCTTC. Translating gives CASSFGDYGYTF.

The CDR3 here is CASSASGETQYF. The CDR3 bases are TGTGCCAGCAGCGCCAGTGGAGAGACCCAGTACTTC. This sequence joins TRBV3-1 (or the pseudogene TRBV3-2) and TRBJ2-5; D remains unclear. The CDR3 totals 12 residues. Trimming took 5 bases from V and 4 from J, leaving 8 bases between them. Looked up from germline, CDR1 is LGHDT and CDR2 is YNNKEL (reference sequence).

The chain links TRBV13 to TRBJ2-5; perhaps TRBD1 as D (6 bases). Germline V CDR1 and CDR2: PRHDT, FYEKMQ (reference sequence). The CDR3 runs to 17 residues. The V end lost 7 bases, the J end lost 1 base, and 22 bases lay between the germline ends. This CDR3 reads CASTPPTGPTPQETQYF. The DNA of the CDR3 is TGTGCCAGCACCCCCCCGACAGGCCCAACGCCCCAAGAGACCCAGTACTTC.

The genes are TRBV5-1 and TRBJ1-1; the D is unclear. CDR3 length: 14 residues. Trimming removed 1 base from V and 1 base from J, with 8 bases in between. CDR1 and CDR2 (germline): SGHRS, YFSETQ. The CDR3 spells CASSLSGQNTEAFF. Here the CDR3 DNA reads TGCGCCAGCAGCTTGAGTGGGCAGAACACTGAAGCTTTCTTT.

With respect to this clone: The junction departs from germline at one end; a sequencing error may be responsible. The genes are TRBV5-1 and TRBJ2-2; TRBD2 aligns across 13 bases. In germline, CDR1 is SGHRS, CDR2 YFSETQ. The CDR3 is 15 residues long. The CDR3 nucleotides are TGCGCCAGCAGCAAGGGACTAGCGGGGACCGGGAAGCTGTTTTTT. Encoded protein: CASSKGLAGTGKLFF.

The rearrangement joins TRBV29-1 to TRBJ1-2; D remains ambiguous. This CDR3 is 11 amino acids long. Germline CDR1 and CDR2: SQVTM and ANQGSEA. Trimming took 3 bases from V and 8 from J, leaving 10 bases between them. In DNA, the CDR3 is TGCAGCGTTGAGGAGGCGTCGGGCTACACCTTC. As protein: CSVEEASGYTF.

The chain has TRBV11-2 and TRBJ2-6, with TRBD1 as a possible D gene (5 bases). The CDR3 has 15 residues. V lost 1 base, J lost 2 bases, and 6 bases lay in between. Germline CDR1 SGHAT, CDR2 FQNNGV. CDR3 loop: CASSLGQTGANVLTF. The DNA for the CDR3 is TGTGCCAGCAGCTTAGGACAGACTGGGGCCAACGTCCTGACTTTC. Using reference TRBV11-2 and TRBJ2-6 for the parts outside the CDR3, the full variable domain is EAGVAQSPRYKIIEKRQSVAFWCNPISGHATLYWYQQILGQGPKLLIQFQNNGVVDDSQLPKDRFSAERLKGVDSTLKIQPAKLEDSAVYLCASSLGQTGANVLTFGAGSRLTVL.